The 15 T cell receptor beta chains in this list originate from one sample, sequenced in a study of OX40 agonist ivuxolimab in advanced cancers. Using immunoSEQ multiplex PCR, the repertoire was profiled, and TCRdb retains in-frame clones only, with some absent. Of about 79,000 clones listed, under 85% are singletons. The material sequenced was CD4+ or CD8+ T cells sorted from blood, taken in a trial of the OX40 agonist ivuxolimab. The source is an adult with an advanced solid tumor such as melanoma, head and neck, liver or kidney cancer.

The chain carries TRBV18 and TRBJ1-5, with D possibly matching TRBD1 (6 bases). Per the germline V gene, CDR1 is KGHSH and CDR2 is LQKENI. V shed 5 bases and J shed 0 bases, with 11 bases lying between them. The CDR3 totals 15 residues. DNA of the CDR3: TGTGCCAGCTCAGGGGACATCGGTAGCAATCAGCCCCAGCATTTT. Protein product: CASSGDIGSNQPQHF.

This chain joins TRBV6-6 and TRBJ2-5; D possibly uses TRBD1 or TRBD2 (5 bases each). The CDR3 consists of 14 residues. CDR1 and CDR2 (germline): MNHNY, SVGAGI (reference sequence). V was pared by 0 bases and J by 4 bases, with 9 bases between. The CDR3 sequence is CASSYSEGSETQYF. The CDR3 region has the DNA TGTGCCAGCAGTTACTCAGAGGGGTCAGAGACCCAGTACTTC.

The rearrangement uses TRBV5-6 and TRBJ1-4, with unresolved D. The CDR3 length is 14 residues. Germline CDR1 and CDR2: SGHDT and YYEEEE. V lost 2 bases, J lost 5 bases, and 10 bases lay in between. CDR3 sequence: CASSFVTGNEKLFF. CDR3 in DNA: TGTGCCAGCAGCTTCGTTACCGGGAATGAAAAACTGTTTTTT.

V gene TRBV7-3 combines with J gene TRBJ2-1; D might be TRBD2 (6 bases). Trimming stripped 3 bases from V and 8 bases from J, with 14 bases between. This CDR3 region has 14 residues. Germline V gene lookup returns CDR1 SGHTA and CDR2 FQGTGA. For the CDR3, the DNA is TGTGCCAGCAGCTTTTGGGGAGGACCGGATGAGCAGTTCTTC. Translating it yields CASSFWGGPDEQFF.

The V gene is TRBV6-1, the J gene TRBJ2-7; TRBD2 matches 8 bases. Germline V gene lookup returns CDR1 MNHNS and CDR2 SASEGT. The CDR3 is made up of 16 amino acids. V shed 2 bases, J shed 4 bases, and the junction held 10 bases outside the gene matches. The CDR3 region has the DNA TGTGCCAGCAGTGAACAGCAAGCGGGAGTAGGGTACGAGCAGTACTTC. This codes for CASSEQQAGVGYEQYF.

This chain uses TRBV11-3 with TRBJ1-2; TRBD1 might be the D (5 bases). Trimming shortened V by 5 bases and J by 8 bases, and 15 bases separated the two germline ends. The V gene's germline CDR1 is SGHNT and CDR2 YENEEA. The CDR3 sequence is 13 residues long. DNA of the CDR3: TGTGCCAGCAGCCTCGGGCTCGGGGGAGGCTACACCTTC. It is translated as CASSLGLGGGYTF. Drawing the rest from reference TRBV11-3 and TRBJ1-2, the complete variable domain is EAGVVQSPRYKIIEKKQPVAFWCNPISGHNTLYWYLQNLGQGPELLIRYENEEAVDDSQLPKDRFSAERLKGVDSTLKIQPAELGDSAVYLCASSLGLGGGYTFGSGTRLTVV.

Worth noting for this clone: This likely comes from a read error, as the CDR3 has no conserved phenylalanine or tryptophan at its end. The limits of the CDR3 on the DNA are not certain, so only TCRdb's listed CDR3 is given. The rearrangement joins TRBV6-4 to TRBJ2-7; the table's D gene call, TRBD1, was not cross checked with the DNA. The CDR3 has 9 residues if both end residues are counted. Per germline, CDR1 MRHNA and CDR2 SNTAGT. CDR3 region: CASSESPRT.

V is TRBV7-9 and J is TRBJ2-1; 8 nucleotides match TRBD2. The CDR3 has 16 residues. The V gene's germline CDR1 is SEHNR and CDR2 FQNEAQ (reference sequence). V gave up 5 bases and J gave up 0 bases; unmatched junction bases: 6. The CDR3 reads CASSPRLASSYNEQFF. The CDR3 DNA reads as TGTGCCAGCAGCCCTCGACTAGCGAGCTCCTACAATGAGCAGTTCTTC.

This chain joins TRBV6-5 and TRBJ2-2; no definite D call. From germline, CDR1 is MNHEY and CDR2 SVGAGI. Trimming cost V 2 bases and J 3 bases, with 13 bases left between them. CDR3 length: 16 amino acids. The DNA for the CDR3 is TGTGCCAGCAGTTACCTTGGTCGCGGATACACCGGGGAGCTGTTTTTT. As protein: CASSYLGRGYTGELFF.

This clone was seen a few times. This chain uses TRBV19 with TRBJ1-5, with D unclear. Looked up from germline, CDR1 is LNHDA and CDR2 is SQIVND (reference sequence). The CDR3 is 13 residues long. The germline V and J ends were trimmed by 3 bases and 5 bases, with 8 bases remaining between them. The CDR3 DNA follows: TGTGCCAGTAGTATTAAAAGGGATCAGCCCCAGCATTTT. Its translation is CASSIKRDQPQHF.

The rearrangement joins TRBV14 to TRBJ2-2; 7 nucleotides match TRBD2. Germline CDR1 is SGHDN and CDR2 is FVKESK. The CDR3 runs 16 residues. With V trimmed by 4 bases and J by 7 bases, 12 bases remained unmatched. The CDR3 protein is CASSPKTSYYYGELFF. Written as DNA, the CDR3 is TGTGCCAGCAGCCCCAAGACTAGCTACTACTACGGGGAGCTGTTTTTT.

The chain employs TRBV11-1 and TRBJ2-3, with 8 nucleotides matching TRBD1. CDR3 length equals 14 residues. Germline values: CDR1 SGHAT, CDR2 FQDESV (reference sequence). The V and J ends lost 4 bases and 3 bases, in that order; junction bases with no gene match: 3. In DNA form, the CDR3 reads TGTGCCAGCAGCTACCGGGACAGGACAGATACGCAGTATTTT. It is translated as CASSYRDRTDTQYF.

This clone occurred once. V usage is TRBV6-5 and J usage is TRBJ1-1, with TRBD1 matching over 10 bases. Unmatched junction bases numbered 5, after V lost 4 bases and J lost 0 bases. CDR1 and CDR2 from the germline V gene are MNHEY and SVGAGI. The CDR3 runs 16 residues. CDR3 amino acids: CASSWTGGDMNTEAFF. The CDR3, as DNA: TGTGCCAGCAGTTGGACAGGGGGGGACATGAACACTGAAGCTTTCTTT.

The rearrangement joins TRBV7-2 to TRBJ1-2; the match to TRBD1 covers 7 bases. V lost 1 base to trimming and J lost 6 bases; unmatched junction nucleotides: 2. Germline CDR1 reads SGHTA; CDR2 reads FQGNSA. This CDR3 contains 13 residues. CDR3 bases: TGTGCCAGCAGCTTAGGACAGGGTCATGGCTACACCTTC. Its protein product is CASSLGQGHGYTF.

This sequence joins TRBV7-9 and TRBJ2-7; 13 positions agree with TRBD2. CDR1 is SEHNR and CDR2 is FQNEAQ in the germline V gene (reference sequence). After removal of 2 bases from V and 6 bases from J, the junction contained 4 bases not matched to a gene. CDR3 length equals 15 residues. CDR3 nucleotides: TGTGCCAGCAGCTTAACTAGCGGGAGGGCCCGCGAGCAGTACTTC. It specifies CASSLTSGRAREQYF.